This T cell receptor beta chain comes out of a study of T cells in narcolepsy. Study as a whole: Enrolled donors included narcolepsy type 1 or type 2 patients and healthy controls.

Study findings and constraints: In some patient and control memory CD4+ samples, autoreactive clones were absent. Healthy controls reportedly lacked the autoreactive clonotypes serially found in patients' blood.

This CDR3 contains 15 residues. CDR1 MNHEY and CDR2 SVGAGI come from the germline V gene. Trimming took off 7 bases at V and 0 bases at J, with 15 bases between the two ends. Repertoires were generated with immunoSEQ multiplex PCR, while TCRdb's copy carries only in-frame clones and drops some. The table shows roughly 22,000 clones, with 60% to 75% occurring only once. Points on this clone: Antigen specificity is unknown.

The sequence came from a human donor in good health. The sequencing input was memory (CD45RA-) CD4+ T cells from blood. The rearrangement joins TRBV6-5 to TRBJ1-2; tentatively, D is TRBD1 (6 bases). The CDR3 protein is CASTLWDTANYGYTF. The CDR3 region has the DNA TGTGCCAGCACCCTATGGGACACAGCTAACTATGGCTACACCTTC.